The source of this TCR beta chain is a study of blood T cell repertoires in COVID-19 (TCRdb year 2020). Background on the whole study: The collaborator samples originated in the United States, Italy and Spain and spanned the acute and convalescent phases of COVID-19. The material from the prospective study consisted of cDNA or gDNA derived from T cells, B-cell-depleted T cells, or PBMCs. Subjects who had been exposed to COVID-19, were actively infected with it, or had recovered from it provided the deeply sampled blood TCRbeta repertoires that made up the dataset. Samples were obtained from the ongoing ImmuneRACE study (first 160 participants) and from about 1,300 subjects provided by 6 global collaborators. The repertoires were released in a freely available public database meant as a resource for research on the immune response to SARS-CoV-2. The sample metadata nearly always contained a de-identified subject ID, COVID-19 status, age in years and sex. HLA class I and class II types, where available, came from metadata supplied by the sample provider rather than from assay-based typing. General study outcomes and caveats: The amount of clinical and demographic metadata varied by source and participant and was provided uncurated.

Collaborating institutions collected whole blood in K2EDTA tubes following their own protocols. For TCRbeta analysis, collaborator samples were shipped as frozen whole blood, as isolated PBMCs, or as DNA extracted from either sample type. The immunoSEQ Assay, a bias-controlled multiplex PCR, was used to amplify TCRbeta CDR3 regions from genomic DNA. In the paper's pipeline: Nucleated cell counts per sample were estimated from amplification of reference gene primers within the assay. To quantify the absolute abundance of each unique TCRbeta CDR3 rearrangement, sequence reads were collapsed and filtered. For each sample, productive Simpson clonality was calculated as the square root of Simpson's diversity index over productive rearrangements. TCRdb re-hosts the immuneACCESS table, in-frame sequences only. Its copies lack some clones; in the studies checked, an unresolved V gene accounts for under half of them, and the cause for the rest is not known. V and J calls plus clone size are reproduced from that table; the DNA served to infer D and trimming. This sample comprises under 80,000 clones, about 88% of them detected only once. About 4.2% of the sample is taken by the ten largest.

Including the terminal cysteine and phenylalanine, the CDR3 comprises 14 residues. The kept DNA is CDR3 alone, 42 bases in frame from the first base. Trimming takes 3 bases from V and 0 bases from J, and the germline ends sit 12 bases apart. According to the germline V gene (reference sequence), CDR1 reads DFQATT and CDR2 reads SNEGSKA. As concerns this clone: Its antigen has not been determined. No base quality information exists; no much larger clone differs at one position.

This chain joins TRBV20-1 to TRBJ2-7; the D gene is unclear. Sequencing was carried out using peripheral blood. The origin of this receptor is a man in his 70s with active COVID-19. The CDR3: CSASVRSSSYEQYF. The bases read TGCAGTGCTAGTGTCAGGTCCTCCTCCTACGAGCAGTACTTC.